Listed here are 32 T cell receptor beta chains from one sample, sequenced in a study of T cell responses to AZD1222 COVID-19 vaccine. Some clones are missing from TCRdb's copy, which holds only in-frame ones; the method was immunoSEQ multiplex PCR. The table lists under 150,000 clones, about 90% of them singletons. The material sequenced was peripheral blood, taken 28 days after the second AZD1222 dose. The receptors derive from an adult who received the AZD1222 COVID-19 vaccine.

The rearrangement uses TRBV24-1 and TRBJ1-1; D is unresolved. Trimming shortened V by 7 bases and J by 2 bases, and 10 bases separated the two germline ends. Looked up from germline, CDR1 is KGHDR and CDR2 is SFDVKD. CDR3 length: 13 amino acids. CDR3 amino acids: CATRETENTEAFF. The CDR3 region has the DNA TGTGCCACCAGAGAAACCGAAAACACTGAAGCTTTCTTT.

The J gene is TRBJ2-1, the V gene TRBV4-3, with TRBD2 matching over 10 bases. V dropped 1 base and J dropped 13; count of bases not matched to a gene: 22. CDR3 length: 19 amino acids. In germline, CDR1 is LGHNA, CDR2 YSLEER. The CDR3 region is CASSQVMTKGASGSGKQFF. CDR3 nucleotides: TGCGCCAGCAGCCAAGTGATGACCAAGGGGGCTAGCGGGAGTGGGAAACAGTTCTTC.

CDR3 DNA sequence: TGTGCTAGTGGTTTGGGACCTACAGGACCTTATGGCTACACCTTC. Protein: CASGLGPTGPYGYTF. The V gene is TRBV12-5, the J gene TRBJ1-2; D perhaps matches TRBD1 (5 bases). Trimming removed 1 base at V and 5 bases at J, with 14 bases between. The CDR3 spans 15 residues. The germline V gene has CDR1 LGHNT and CDR2 FRNRAP.

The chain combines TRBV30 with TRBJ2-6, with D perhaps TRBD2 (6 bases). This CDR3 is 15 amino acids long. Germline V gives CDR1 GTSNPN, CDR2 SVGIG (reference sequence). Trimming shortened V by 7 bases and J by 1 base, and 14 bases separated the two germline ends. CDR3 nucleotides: TGTGCCTTACCCCGCGGGGTTTCTGGGGCCAACGTCCTGACTTTC. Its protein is CALPRGVSGANVLTF.

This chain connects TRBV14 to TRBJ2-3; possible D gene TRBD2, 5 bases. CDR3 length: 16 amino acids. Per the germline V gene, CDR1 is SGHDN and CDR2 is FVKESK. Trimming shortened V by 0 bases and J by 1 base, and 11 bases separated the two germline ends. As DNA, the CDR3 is TGTGCCAGCAGCCAAGAACGGGGTCCACGCACAGATACGCAGTATTTT. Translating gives CASSQERGPRTDTQYF.

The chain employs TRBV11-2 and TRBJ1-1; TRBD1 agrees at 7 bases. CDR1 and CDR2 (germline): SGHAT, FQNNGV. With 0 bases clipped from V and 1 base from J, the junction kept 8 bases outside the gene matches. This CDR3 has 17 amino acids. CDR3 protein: CASSLDRQGAPNTEAFF. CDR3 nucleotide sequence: TGTGCCAGCAGCTTAGATAGACAGGGCGCTCCGAACACTGAAGCTTTCTTT.

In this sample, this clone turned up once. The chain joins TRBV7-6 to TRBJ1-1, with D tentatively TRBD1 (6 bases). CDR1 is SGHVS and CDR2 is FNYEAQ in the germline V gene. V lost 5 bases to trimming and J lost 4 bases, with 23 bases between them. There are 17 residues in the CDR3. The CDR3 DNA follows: TGTGCCAGCAGCCCACAATCCGGACAGAGGGAGTTCACTGAAGCTTTCTTT. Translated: CASSPQSGQREFTEAFF.

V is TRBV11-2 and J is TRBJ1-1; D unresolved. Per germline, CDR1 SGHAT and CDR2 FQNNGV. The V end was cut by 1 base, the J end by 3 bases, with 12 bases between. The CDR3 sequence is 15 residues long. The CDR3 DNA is TGTGCCAGCAGCTTAGGTGTCGGGAAGGACACTGAAGCTTTCTTT. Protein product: CASSLGVGKDTEAFF. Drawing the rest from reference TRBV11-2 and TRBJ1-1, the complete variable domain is EAGVAQSPRYKIIEKRQSVAFWCNPISGHATLYWYQQILGQGPKLLIQFQNNGVVDDSQLPKDRFSAERLKGVDSTLKIQPAKLEDSAVYLCASSLGVGKDTEAFFGQGTRLTVV.

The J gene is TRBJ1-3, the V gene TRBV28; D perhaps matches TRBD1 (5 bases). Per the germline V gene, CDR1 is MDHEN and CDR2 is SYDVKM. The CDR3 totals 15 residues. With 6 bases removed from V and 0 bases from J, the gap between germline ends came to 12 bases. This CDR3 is CASRLAGISGNTIYF. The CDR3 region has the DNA TGTGCCAGCAGACTGGCAGGGATCTCTGGAAACACCATATATTTT.

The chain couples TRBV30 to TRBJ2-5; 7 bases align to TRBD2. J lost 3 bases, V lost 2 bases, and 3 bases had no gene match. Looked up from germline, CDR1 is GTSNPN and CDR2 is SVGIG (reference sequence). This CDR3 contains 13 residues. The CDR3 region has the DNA TGTGCCTGGAGTCTCGCGGGAGAAGAGACCCAGTACTTC. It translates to CAWSLAGEETQYF.

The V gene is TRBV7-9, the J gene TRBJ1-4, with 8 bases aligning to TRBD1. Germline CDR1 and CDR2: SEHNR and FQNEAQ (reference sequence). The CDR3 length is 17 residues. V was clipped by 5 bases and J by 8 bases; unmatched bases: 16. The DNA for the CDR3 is TGTGCCAGCAGCCAACGACAGGGGCTGGGGGATCGCGAAAAACTGTTTTTT. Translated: CASSQRQGLGDREKLFF.

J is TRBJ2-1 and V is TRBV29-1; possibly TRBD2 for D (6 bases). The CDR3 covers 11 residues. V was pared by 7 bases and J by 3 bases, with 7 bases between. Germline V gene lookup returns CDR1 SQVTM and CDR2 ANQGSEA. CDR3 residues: CSGDFYNEQFF. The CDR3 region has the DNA TGCAGCGGGGACTTCTACAATGAGCAGTTCTTC.

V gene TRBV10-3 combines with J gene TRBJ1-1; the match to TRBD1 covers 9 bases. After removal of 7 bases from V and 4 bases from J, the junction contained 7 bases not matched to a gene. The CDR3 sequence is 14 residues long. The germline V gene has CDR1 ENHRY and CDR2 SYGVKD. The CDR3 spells CAITQSTGGTEAFF. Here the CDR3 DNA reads TGTGCCATCACCCAGTCGACAGGGGGCACTGAAGCTTTCTTT.

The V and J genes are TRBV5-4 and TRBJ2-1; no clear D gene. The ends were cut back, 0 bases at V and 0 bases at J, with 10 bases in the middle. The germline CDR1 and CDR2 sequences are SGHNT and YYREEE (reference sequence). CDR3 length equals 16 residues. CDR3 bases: TGTGCCAGCAGCTTGGGCGGCAGCAGCTCCTACAATGAGCAGTTCTTC. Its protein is CASSLGGSSSYNEQFF.

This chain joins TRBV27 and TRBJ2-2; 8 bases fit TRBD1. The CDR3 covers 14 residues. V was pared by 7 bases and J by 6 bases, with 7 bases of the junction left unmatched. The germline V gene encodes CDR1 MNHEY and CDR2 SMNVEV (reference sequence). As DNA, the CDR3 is TGTGCCAGCACCCGGACAGGGTCTCCCGGGGAGCTGTTTTTT. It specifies CASTRTGSPGELFF.

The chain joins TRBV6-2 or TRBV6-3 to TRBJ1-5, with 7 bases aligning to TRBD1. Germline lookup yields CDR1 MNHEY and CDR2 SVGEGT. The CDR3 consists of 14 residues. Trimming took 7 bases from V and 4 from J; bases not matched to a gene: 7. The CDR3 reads CASNPARGNQPQHF. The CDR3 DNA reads TGTGCCAGCAACCCGGCCAGGGGGAATCAGCCCCAGCATTTT.

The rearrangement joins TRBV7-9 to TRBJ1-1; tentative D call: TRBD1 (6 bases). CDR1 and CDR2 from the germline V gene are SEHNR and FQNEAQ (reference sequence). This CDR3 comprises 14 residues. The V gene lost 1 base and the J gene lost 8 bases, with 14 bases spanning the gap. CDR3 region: CASSLEVWGAEAFF. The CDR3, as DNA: TGTGCCAGCAGCTTAGAGGTTTGGGGGGCGGAAGCTTTCTTT. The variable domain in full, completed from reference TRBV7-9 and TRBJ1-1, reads DTGVSQNPRHKITKRGQNVTFRCDPISEHNRLYWYRQTLGQGPEFLTYFQNEAQLEKSRLLSDRFSAERPKGSFSTLEIQRTEQGDSAMYLCASSLEVWGAEAFFGQGTRLTVV.

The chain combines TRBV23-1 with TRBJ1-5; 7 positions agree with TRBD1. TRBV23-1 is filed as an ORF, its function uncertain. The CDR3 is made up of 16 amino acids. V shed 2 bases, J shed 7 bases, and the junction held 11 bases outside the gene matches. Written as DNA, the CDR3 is TGCGCCAGCAGTCAAGAAACCGGGACAGCAGAGCAGCCCCAGCATTTT. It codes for CASSQETGTAEQPQHF.

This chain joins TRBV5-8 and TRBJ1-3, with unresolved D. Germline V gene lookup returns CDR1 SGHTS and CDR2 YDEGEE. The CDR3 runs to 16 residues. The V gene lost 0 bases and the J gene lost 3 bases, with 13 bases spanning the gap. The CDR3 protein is CASSLASGSYGNTIYF. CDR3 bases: TGTGCCAGCAGCTTGGCCTCGGGGTCGTATGGAAACACCATATATTTT.

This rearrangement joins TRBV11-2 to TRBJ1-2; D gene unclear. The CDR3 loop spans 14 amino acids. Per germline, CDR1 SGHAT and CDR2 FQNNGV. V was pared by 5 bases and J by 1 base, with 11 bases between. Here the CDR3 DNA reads TGTGCCAGCAGCAGCGGGGTCCTTAACTATGGCTACACCTTC. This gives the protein CASSSGVLNYGYTF. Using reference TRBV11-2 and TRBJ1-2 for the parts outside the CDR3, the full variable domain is EAGVAQSPRYKIIEKRQSVAFWCNPISGHATLYWYQQILGQGPKLLIQFQNNGVVDDSQLPKDRFSAERLKGVDSTLKIQPAKLEDSAVYLCASSSGVLNYGYTFGSGTRLTVV.

As DNA, the CDR3 is TGTGCCAGCACCTCTCGCCAGGGGGCGAGGGTGAACACTGAAGCTTTCTTT. Translation: CASTSRQGARVNTEAFF. This chain uses TRBV2 with TRBJ1-1, with 8 bases lining up with TRBD1. Trimming cost V 7 bases and J 0 bases; bases outside gene matches: 13. Germline V gives CDR1 SNHLY, CDR2 FYNNEI. The CDR3 runs to 17 residues.

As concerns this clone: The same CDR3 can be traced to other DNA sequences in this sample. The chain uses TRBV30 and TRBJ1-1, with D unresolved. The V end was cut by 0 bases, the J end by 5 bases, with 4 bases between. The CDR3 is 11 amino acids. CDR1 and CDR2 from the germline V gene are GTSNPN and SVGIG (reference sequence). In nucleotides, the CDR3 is TGTGCCTGGAGTGTAGGGACTGAAGCTTTCTTT. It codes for CAWSVGTEAFF.

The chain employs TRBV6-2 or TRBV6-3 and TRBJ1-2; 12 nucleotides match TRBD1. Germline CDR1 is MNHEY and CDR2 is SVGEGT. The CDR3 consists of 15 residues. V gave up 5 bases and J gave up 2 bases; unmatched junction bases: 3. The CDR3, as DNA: TGTGCCAGCAGTGGGGGACAGGGGGCCAACTATGGCTACACCTTC. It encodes CASSGGQGANYGYTF.

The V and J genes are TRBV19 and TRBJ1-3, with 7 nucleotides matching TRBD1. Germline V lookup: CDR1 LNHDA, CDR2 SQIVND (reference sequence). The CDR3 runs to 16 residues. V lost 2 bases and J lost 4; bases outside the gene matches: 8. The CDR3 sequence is CASSISWDSSGNTIYF. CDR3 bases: TGTGCCAGTAGTATAAGTTGGGACAGTTCAGGAAACACCATATATTTT.

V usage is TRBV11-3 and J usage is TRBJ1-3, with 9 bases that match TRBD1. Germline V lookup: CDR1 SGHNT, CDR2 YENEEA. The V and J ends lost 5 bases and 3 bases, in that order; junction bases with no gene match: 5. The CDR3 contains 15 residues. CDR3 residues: CASSLGTGLGNTIYF. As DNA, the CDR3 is TGTGCCAGCAGCCTAGGGACAGGGCTTGGAAACACCATATATTTT.

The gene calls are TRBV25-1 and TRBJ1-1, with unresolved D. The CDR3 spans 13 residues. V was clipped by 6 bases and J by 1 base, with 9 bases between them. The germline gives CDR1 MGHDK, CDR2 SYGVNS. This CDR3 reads CASSARWNTEAFF. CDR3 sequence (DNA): TGTGCCAGCAGCGCTAGGTGGAACACTGAAGCTTTCTTT. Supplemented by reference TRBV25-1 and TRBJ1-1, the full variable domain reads EADIYQTPRYLVIGTGKKITLECSQTMGHDKMYWYQQDPGMELHLIHYSYGVNSTEKGDLSSESTVSRIRTEHFPLTLESARPSHTSQYLCASSARWNTEAFFGQGTRLTVV.

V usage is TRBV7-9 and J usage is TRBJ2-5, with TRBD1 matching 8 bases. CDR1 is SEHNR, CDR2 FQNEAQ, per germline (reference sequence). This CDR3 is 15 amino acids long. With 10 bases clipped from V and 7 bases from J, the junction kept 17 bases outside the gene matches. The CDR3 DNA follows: TGTGCCAACGGCGTACACTCAGGGGGCGCCGGGACCCAGTACTTC. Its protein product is CANGVHSGGAGTQYF. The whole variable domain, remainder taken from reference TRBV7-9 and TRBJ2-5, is DTGVSQNPRHKITKRGQNVTFRCDPISEHNRLYWYRQTLGQGPEFLTYFQNEAQLEKSRLLSDRFSAERPKGSFSTLEIQRTEQGDSAMYLCANGVHSGGAGTQYFGPGTRLLVL.

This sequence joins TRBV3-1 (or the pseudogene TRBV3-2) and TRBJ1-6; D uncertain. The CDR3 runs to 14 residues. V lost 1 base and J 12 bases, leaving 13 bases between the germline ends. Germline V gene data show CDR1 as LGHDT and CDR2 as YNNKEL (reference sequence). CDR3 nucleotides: TGTGCCAGCAGCCAAGGTTTGACTGCCTTACCCCTCCACTTT. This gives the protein CASSQGLTALPLHF.

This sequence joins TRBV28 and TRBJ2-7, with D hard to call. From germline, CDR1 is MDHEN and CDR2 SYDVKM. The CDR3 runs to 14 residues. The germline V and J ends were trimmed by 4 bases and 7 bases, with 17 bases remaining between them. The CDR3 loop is CASSSSSLMGEQYV. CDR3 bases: TGTGCCAGCAGTTCCTCCTCGTTGATGGGGGAGCAGTACGTC.

The CDR3 protein is CSALLNWQGGEAFF. CDR3 nucleotides: TGCAGCGCATTATTAAATTGGCAGGGAGGTGAAGCTTTCTTT. The chain recombines TRBV29-1 with TRBJ1-1; D may be TRBD1 (5 bases). CDR3 size: 14 residues. V lost 7 bases and J lost 7, with 22 bases in between. CDR1 SQVTM and CDR2 ANQGSEA come from the germline V gene.

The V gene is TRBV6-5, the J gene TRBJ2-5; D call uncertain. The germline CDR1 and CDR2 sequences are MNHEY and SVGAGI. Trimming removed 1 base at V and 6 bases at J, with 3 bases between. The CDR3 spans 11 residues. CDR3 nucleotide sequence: TGTGCCAGCAGTTACTTGAAGACCCAGTACTTC. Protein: CASSYLKTQYF.

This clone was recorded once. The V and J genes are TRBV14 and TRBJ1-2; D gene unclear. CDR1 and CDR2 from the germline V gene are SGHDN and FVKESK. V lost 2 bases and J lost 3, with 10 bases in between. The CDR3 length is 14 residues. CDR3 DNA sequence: TGTGCCAGCAGCCAACAACCCGACGACTATGGCTACACCTTC. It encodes CASSQQPDDYGYTF.